The entry below describes one T cell receptor beta chain. Germline CDR1 GTSNPN, CDR2 SVGIG (reference sequence). Trimming removed 3 bases at V and 2 bases at J, with 11 bases between. The CDR3 has 13 residues. The data stem from a study of control samples from healthy donors and cancer patients. The assay was immunoSEQ multiplex PCR, and TCRdb's table has in-frame clones only and misses some. The table has around 30,000 clones, 70% to 90% seen once. Input material: PBMCs. This rearrangement joins TRBV30 to TRBJ2-7; perhaps TRBD2 as D (5 bases). This receptor was identified in a woman aged 60-75 years with head and neck cancer. The CDR3 region has the DNA TGTGCCTGGAGCGACGGGGTAGCCTACGAGCAGTACTTC. The encoded protein is CAWSDGVAYEQYF.